The 23 T cell receptor beta chains below were found in one sample sequenced in a study of blood T cell repertoires in COVID-19. Measured with immunoSEQ multiplex PCR; TCRdb has only the in-frame clones, and not every one. The repertoire holds hundreds of thousands of clones, with 75% to 85% as singletons. The source material was PBMCs or T cells enriched from blood (not recorded which). The receptors shown here come from a man younger than 40 with acute COVID-19.

This clone has a handful of counts. The chain joins TRBV4-1 to TRBJ2-3; D gene uncertain. Germline V gene sequence: CDR1 MGHRA, CDR2 YSYEKL. Trimming stripped 1 base from V and 2 bases from J, with 4 bases between. CDR3 length equals 13 residues. CDR3 DNA: TGCGCCAGCAGCCAAGTCTCCACAGATACGCAGTATTTT. Its protein is CASSQVSTDTQYF.

This chain links TRBV7-3 with TRBJ2-5; TRBD1 matches at 12 bases. The germline CDR1 and CDR2 sequences are SGHTA and FQGTGA. The trim removed 5 bases at V and 5 bases at J, leaving 9 bases unmatched. The CDR3 runs 16 residues. The CDR3 is CASSPGDRGREETQYF. The DNA of the CDR3 is TGTGCCAGCAGCCCTGGGGACAGGGGGCGCGAGGAGACCCAGTACTTC.

The chain carries TRBV7-9 and TRBJ1-2; D is perhaps TRBD1 (5 bases). V gave up 5 bases and J gave up 2 bases, with 12 bases separating them. The CDR3 extends over 14 amino acids. From germline, CDR1 is SEHNR and CDR2 FQNEAQ (reference sequence). The CDR3, as DNA: TGTGCCAGCAGCCCAGAAGGGGTCAACTATGGCTACACCTTC. It specifies CASSPEGVNYGYTF.

The chain combines TRBV7-2 with TRBJ2-3; 11 bases are a match to TRBD2. V dropped 3 bases and J dropped 6; count of bases not matched to a gene: 11. Germline V gene lookup returns CDR1 SGHTA and CDR2 FQGNSA. The CDR3 runs to 17 residues. The CDR3 region is CASSFPTSGETGDTQYF. Here the CDR3 DNA reads TGTGCCAGCAGCTTCCCGACTAGCGGGGAAACAGGGGATACGCAGTATTTT.

V and J are TRBV7-2 and TRBJ2-3, with 7 bases lining up with TRBD2. V lost 1 base to trimming and J lost 1 base; unmatched junction nucleotides: 2. Per the germline V gene, CDR1 is SGHTA and CDR2 is FQGNSA. This CDR3 is 15 amino acids long. DNA of the CDR3: TGTGCCAGCAGCTTAGGCGGGGGAGGCACAGATACGCAGTATTTT. Its translation is CASSLGGGGTDTQYF.

This sequence joins TRBV19 and TRBJ1-6, with 8 bases aligning to TRBD1. V lost 5 bases and J lost 16; bases outside the gene matches: 10. CDR3 length equals 13 residues. Germline loops: CDR1 LNHDA, CDR2 SQIVND (reference sequence). The CDR3 reads CASSPMSGGTLHF. As DNA, the CDR3 is TGTGCCAGTAGTCCAATGTCAGGGGGCACGCTCCACTTT.

The chain employs TRBV28 and TRBJ1-2; D is ambiguous. Between the trimmed V and J ends, which lost 6 bases and 8 bases, there was a span of 16 bases. The CDR3 is made up of 13 amino acids. The V gene's germline CDR1 is MDHEN and CDR2 SYDVKM. This CDR3 is CASSPGLDGGYTF. The CDR3 coding sequence is TGTGCCAGCAGCCCTGGACTGGATGGGGGCTACACCTTC.

The chain recombines TRBV6-5 with TRBJ2-5; TRBD1 matches 8 bases. With 6 bases clipped from V and 5 bases from J, the junction kept 2 bases outside the gene matches. The CDR3 covers 12 residues. Per the germline V gene, CDR1 is MNHEY and CDR2 is SVGAGI. CDR3 region: CASRNRGETQYF. The CDR3 DNA is TGTGCCAGCAGGAACAGGGGGGAGACCCAGTACTTC.

This clone was counted only a few times. The rearrangement links TRBV9 to TRBJ1-1, with a possible D match to TRBD1 (5 bases). This CDR3 region has 16 residues. The germline V gene encodes CDR1 SGDLS and CDR2 YYNGEE. The V end was cut by 4 bases, the J end by 5 bases, with 21 bases between. The CDR3, as DNA: TGTGCCAGCAGCCACCGGGGCGCGGGGAAGCTTACTGAAGCTTTCTTT. This encodes CASSHRGAGKLTEAFF.

This chain connects TRBV7-3 to TRBJ1-1; D is unresolved. CDR3 size: 13 residues. V was shortened by 3 bases and J by 7 bases, with 12 bases between the two germline ends. Germline values: CDR1 SGHTA, CDR2 FQGTGA. The CDR3 nucleotides are TGTGCCAGCAGCTTTGGGCAAGGCTTTGAAGCTTTCTTT. This translates into CASSFGQGFEAFF.

The V gene is TRBV28, the J gene TRBJ1-6, with D perhaps TRBD1 (6 bases). Trimming took 5 bases from V and 7 from J, leaving 15 bases between them. The CDR3 contains 15 residues. Germline CDR1 MDHEN, CDR2 SYDVKM. The DNA for the CDR3 is TGTGCCAGCAGTCCAGCCGCAGGGGTCAATTCACCCCTCCACTTT. Translation gives CASSPAAGVNSPLHF. The whole variable domain, filled in from reference TRBV28 and TRBJ1-6, reads DVKVTQSSRYLVKRTGEKVFLECVQDMDHENMFWYRQDPGLGLRLIYFSYDVKMKEKGDIPEGYSVSREKKERFSLILESASTNQTSMYLCASSPAAGVNSPLHFGNGTRLTVT.

J is TRBJ2-3 and V is TRBV6-6; 10 nucleotides line up with TRBD1. The ends lost 10 bases at V and 2 bases at J; junction bases unmatched: 9. Germline CDR1 reads MNHNY; CDR2 reads SVGAGI (reference sequence). This CDR3 contains 15 residues. CDR3 bases: TGTGCCACCGGGACAGGGGCCGGATTCACAGATACGCAGTATTTT. This encodes CATGTGAGFTDTQYF.

The chain carries TRBV9 and TRBJ2-2; 7 bases map to TRBD1. The CDR3 is 16 residues long. The germline CDR1 and CDR2 sequences are SGDLS and YYNGEE. The trim removed 4 bases at V and 5 bases at J, leaving 11 bases unmatched. In DNA form, the CDR3 reads TGTGCCAGCAGCCGGACAGGATCGGACTTAACCGGGGAGCTGTTTTTT. Translated: CASSRTGSDLTGELFF.

V is TRBV30 and J is TRBJ1-2, with TRBD1 matching 8 bases. V lost 3 bases to trimming and J lost 8 bases; unmatched junction nucleotides: 17. This CDR3 has 16 amino acids. Germline CDR1 GTSNPN, CDR2 SVGIG (reference sequence). CDR3 region: CAWSALSSGGRRGYTF. CDR3 coding DNA: TGTGCCTGGAGCGCACTTAGCTCAGGGGGCAGACGGGGCTACACCTTC. The complete variable domain, with remaining parts taken from reference TRBV30 and TRBJ1-2, reads SQTIHQWPATLVQPVGSPLSLECTVEGTSNPNLYWYRQAAGRGLQLLFYSVGIGQISSEVPQNLSASRPQDRQFILSSKKLLLSDSGFYLCAWSALSSGGRRGYTFGSGTRLTVV.

This clone was seen a single time. V usage is TRBV5-1 and J usage is TRBJ1-2; 9 bases are shared with TRBD1. Germline CDR1 SGHRS, CDR2 YFSETQ. The trim removed 4 bases at V and 6 bases at J, leaving 13 bases unmatched. This CDR3 has 16 residues. CDR3 coding DNA: TGCGCCAGCAGCCTCGAGACACTACAGGGGGCGCATGGCTACACCTTC. As protein: CASSLETLQGAHGYTF.

The chain recombines TRBV5-1 with TRBJ1-4; D call uncertain. Germline V gene lookup returns CDR1 SGHRS and CDR2 YFSETQ. The CDR3 spans 15 residues. The V and J ends lost 4 bases and 6 bases respectively, with 16 bases between them. In DNA, the CDR3 is TGCGCCAGCAGCCCGATTGGAGCGGTCGATGAAAAACTGTTTTTT. It specifies CASSPIGAVDEKLFF.

The V call is TRBV19, the J call TRBJ2-2; 12 bases are a match to TRBD1. V gave up 6 bases and J gave up 6 bases; unmatched junction bases: 17. The CDR3 extends over 19 amino acids. Germline V gene data show CDR1 as LNHDA and CDR2 as SQIVND (reference sequence). CDR3 amino acids: CASRGRLGTGGLRAGELFF. The CDR3, as DNA: TGTGCCAGTAGAGGTAGATTGGGGACAGGGGGCCTTAGGGCCGGGGAGCTGTTTTTT.

The V call is TRBV2, the J call TRBJ1-1; TRBD1 agrees at 7 bases. CDR3 size: 16 residues. Germline CDR1 is SNHLY and CDR2 is FYNNEI. The J segment lost 4 bases and the V segment lost 6 bases, leaving 14 bases of the junction unmatched. The CDR3 region has the DNA TGTGCCAGCAGCGGTGGGGGACAGAGAAGCGGCACTGAAGCTTTCTTT. Translation: CASSGGGQRSGTEAFF. Using reference TRBV2 and TRBJ1-1 for the parts outside the CDR3, the full variable domain is EPEVTQTPSHQVTQMGQEVILRCVPISNHLYFYWYRQILGQKVEFLVSFYNNEISEKSEIFDDQFSVERPDGSNFTLKIRSTKLEDSAMYFCASSGGGQRSGTEAFFGQGTRLTVV.

The V gene is TRBV28, the J gene TRBJ1-2, with 9 nucleotides matching TRBD1. Losses at the gene ends were 3 bases for V and 5 bases for J; bases not matched to a gene: 10. Germline CDR1 and CDR2: MDHEN and SYDVKM. The CDR3 is made up of 16 amino acids. This CDR3 reads CASSFPPGQGPYGYTF. The CDR3 DNA follows: TGTGCCAGCAGTTTCCCGCCGGGACAGGGTCCGTATGGCTACACCTTC.

This chain connects TRBV24-1 to TRBJ2-1; 9 bases are a match to TRBD1. Germline V gene data show CDR1 as KGHDR and CDR2 as SFDVKD. The CDR3 runs to 14 residues. Trimming took 5 bases from V and 4 from J; bases not matched to a gene: 2. Here the CDR3 DNA reads TGTGCCACCAGTGCCGGGACAGGGTACAATGAGCAGTTCTTC. The encoded protein is CATSAGTGYNEQFF.

The chain carries TRBV7-2 and TRBJ1-3; 7 bases map to TRBD1. In germline, CDR1 is SGHTA, CDR2 FQGNSA. CDR3 length: 14 amino acids. V was pared by 8 bases and J by 3 bases, with 7 bases of the junction left unmatched. The CDR3 sequence is CASERTGVGNTIYF. The CDR3, as DNA: TGTGCCAGCGAGAGAACAGGGGTTGGAAACACCATATATTTT.

The genes are TRBV29-1 and TRBJ1-2; TRBD1 aligns across 8 bases. Trimming at V came to 2 bases and at J to 4 bases, leaving 9 bases not matched to a gene. The CDR3 contains 15 residues. Germline-derived CDR1 and CDR2 are SQVTM and ANQGSEA. The CDR3 DNA follows: TGCAGCGTTGAACAAAGAGGGACAGGATTCTATGGCTACACCTTC. Protein: CSVEQRGTGFYGYTF.

The chain joins TRBV6-5 to TRBJ2-7; maybe TRBD1 (6 bases). Per the germline V gene, CDR1 is MNHEY and CDR2 is SVGAGI. Trimming took 4 bases from V and 4 from J, leaving 17 bases between them. The CDR3 loop spans 15 amino acids. The CDR3 DNA sequence: TGTGCCAGCAGTTCTCGGGAAACTAGGGGGTACGAGCAGTACTTC. It translates to CASSSRETRGYEQYF.